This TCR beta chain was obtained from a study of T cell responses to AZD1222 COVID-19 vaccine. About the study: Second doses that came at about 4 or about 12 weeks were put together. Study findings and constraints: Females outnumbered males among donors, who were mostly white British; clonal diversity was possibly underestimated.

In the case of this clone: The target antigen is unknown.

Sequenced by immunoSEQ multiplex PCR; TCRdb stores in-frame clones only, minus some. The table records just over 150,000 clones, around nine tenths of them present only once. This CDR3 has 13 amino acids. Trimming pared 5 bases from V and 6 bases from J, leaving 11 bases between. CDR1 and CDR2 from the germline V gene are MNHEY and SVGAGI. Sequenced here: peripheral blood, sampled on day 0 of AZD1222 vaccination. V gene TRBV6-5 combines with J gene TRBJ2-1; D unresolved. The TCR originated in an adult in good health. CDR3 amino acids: CASSLAHRNEQFF. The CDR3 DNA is TGTGCCAGCAGTCTCGCGCATCGCAATGAGCAGTTCTTC.